These 28 T cell receptor beta chains were all obtained from the same sample, sequenced in a study of cytomegalovirus exposure and HLA in healthy donors (dated by TCRdb to about 2017). The library was generated by the immunoSEQ multiplex PCR assay. For the multiplex PCR, a mixture combining 60 forward primers for TCR Vbeta segments and 13 reverse primers for TCR Jbeta segments was used. TCRdb limited this immuneACCESS table to in-frame rearrangements with V and J called. A share of clones is missing; checked studies link under half to unresolved V genes, and the rest is unexplained. Counted in this sample were fewer than 250,000 clones; roughly 77% of them appeared once. The ten largest make up around 3.6% of the sample. Sequences were obtained from PBMCs. Every receptor here comes from a man in his forties in good health and CMV-seropositive.

The chain uses TRBV9 and TRBJ2-5; a possible D gene is TRBD2 (6 bases). This CDR3 has 16 residues. V gave up 0 bases and J gave up 4 bases, with 16 bases separating them. From germline, CDR1 is SGDLS and CDR2 YYNGEE. DNA of the CDR3: TGTGCCAGCAGCGTAGGACTAGGGCAGGGAGGAGAGACCCAGTACTTC. Translated, it gives CASSVGLGQGGETQYF.

This clone was observed once. The same CDR3 arises from other DNA sequences in this sample as well. The chain joins TRBV18 to TRBJ2-3; 7 bases match TRBD2. Germline-derived CDR1 and CDR2 are KGHSH and LQKENI. V trimming: 1 base; J trimming: 2 bases; junction bases outside the gene matches: 3. The CDR3 spans 15 residues. The CDR3 spells CASSPRGGSTDTQYF. The CDR3 nucleotides are TGTGCCAGCTCACCACGGGGGGGATCCACAGATACGCAGTATTTT.

The gene calls are TRBV5-1 and TRBJ1-3; no clear D. V lost 3 bases and J 0 bases, leaving 7 bases between the germline ends. CDR1 is SGHRS and CDR2 is YFSETQ in the germline V gene. The CDR3 is made up of 14 amino acids. The CDR3 DNA follows: TGCGCCAGCAGCTCGGCGGGCTCTGGAAACACCATATATTTT. Translated, it gives CASSSAGSGNTIYF.

The chain links TRBV5-1 to TRBJ1-4; D gene uncertain. CDR1 SGHRS and CDR2 YFSETQ come from the germline V gene. The CDR3 length is 16 residues. The V and J ends lost 5 bases and 4 bases respectively, with 18 bases between them. The CDR3 bases are TGCGCCAGCAGTGGGGTAGGAGGCCCCCTTAATGAAAAACTGTTTTTT. This gives the protein CASSGVGGPLNEKLFF.

The gene calls are TRBV19 and TRBJ1-5; 10 positions match TRBD1. CDR1 is LNHDA, CDR2 SQIVND, per germline (reference sequence). The CDR3 is 21 amino acids. J was trimmed by 1 base and V by 7 bases; bases with no gene match: 22. The CDR3: CASIPAGGVGQGPLSNQPQHF. The CDR3 region has the DNA TGTGCCAGTATTCCGGCGGGGGGGGTGGGACAGGGGCCCCTCAGCAATCAGCCCCAGCATTTT.

This chain connects TRBV7-2 to TRBJ2-7; 8 bases line up with TRBD2. Germline V gene lookup returns CDR1 SGHTA and CDR2 FQGNSA. The CDR3 is made up of 18 amino acids. Unmatched junction bases numbered 15, after V lost 1 base and J lost 4 bases. The CDR3 bases are TGTGCCAGCAGCTTAGTAGGGGGTGGGAGCGGGAGCGGGTACGAGCAGTACTTC. This encodes CASSLVGGGSGSGYEQYF.

V and J are TRBV7-9 and TRBJ1-5; TRBD1 matches at 10 bases. Germline assignment: CDR1 SEHNR and CDR2 FQNEAQ (reference sequence). The CDR3 extends over 16 amino acids. J lost 4 bases, V lost 4 bases, and 7 bases had no gene match. DNA for the CDR3: TGTGCCAGCAGCTCCAGAGGACAGGGGGGTAATCAGCCCCAGCATTTT. Amino acid sequence: CASSSRGQGGNQPQHF.

The rearrangement links TRBV5-1 to TRBJ2-2; TRBD2 agrees at 11 bases. The germline V gene has CDR1 SGHRS and CDR2 YFSETQ. This CDR3 comprises 17 residues. V lost 4 bases, J lost 1 base, and 6 bases stayed unmatched. The CDR3 protein is CASSPRLAGLNTGELFF. CDR3 DNA sequence: TGCGCCAGCAGCCCCCGACTAGCGGGGTTGAACACCGGGGAGCTGTTTTTT.

This clone has a handful of counts. The genes are TRBV5-8 and TRBJ2-7, with TRBD1 identical over 9 bases. J was trimmed by 4 bases and V by 0 bases; bases with no gene match: 11. The CDR3 has 17 amino acids. CDR1 and CDR2 (germline): SGHTS, YDEGEE. This CDR3 reads CASSLGPDRGDRYEQYF. The CDR3 nucleotides read TGTGCCAGCAGCTTGGGTCCGGACAGGGGCGATCGGTACGAGCAGTACTTC.

J is TRBJ1-6 and V is TRBV28; TRBD1 matches 8 bases. This CDR3 region has 16 residues. Germline lookup yields CDR1 MDHEN and CDR2 SYDVKM. The V segment lost 6 bases and the J segment 6 bases; nucleotides outside the gene matches: 10. Written as DNA, the CDR3 is TGTGCCAGCAGAACCTCGCGGACAGGGACTAATTCACCCCTCCACTTT. Its protein is CASRTSRTGTNSPLHF.

This clone was counted a few times. The V and J genes are TRBV14 and TRBJ2-5; D might be TRBD1 (6 bases). This CDR3 has 19 residues. Looked up from germline, CDR1 is SGHDN and CDR2 is FVKESK. V lost 0 bases, J lost 1 base, and 21 bases lay in between. Written as DNA, the CDR3 is TGTGCCAGCAGCCAAGATCCCATTTTGGGACACCTACTCCAAGAGACCCAGTACTTC. Amino acid sequence: CASSQDPILGHLLQETQYF.

J is TRBJ1-2 and V is TRBV6-4; 8 positions agree with TRBD1. The V gene's germline CDR1 is MRHNA and CDR2 SNTAGT. This CDR3 has 14 residues. V lost 0 bases and J lost 8; bases outside the gene matches: 5. The CDR3 reads CASSDSDRGQGYTF. CDR3 sequence (DNA): TGTGCCAGCAGTGACTCCGACAGGGGCCAGGGCTACACCTTC.

The chain uses TRBV7-2 and TRBJ2-5; maybe TRBD2 (5 bases). Between the trimmed V and J ends, which lost 8 bases and 2 bases, there was a span of 12 bases. Germline loops: CDR1 SGHTA, CDR2 FQGNSA. This CDR3 comprises 13 residues. The CDR3 DNA follows: TGTGCCAGCGGAGACTACAATCAAGAGACCCAGTACTTC. This gives the protein CASGDYNQETQYF.

Only one count was recorded for this clone. V gene TRBV4-1 combines with J gene TRBJ1-3; D is unresolved. The germline gives CDR1 MGHRA, CDR2 YSYEKL. V was cut by 0 bases and J by 7 bases, with 13 bases left in between. This CDR3 region has 15 residues. Written as DNA, the CDR3 is TGCGCCAGCAGCCAAGATAGTATGGCGGGGAACACCATATATTTT. The encoded protein is CASSQDSMAGNTIYF.

V usage is TRBV9 and J usage is TRBJ1-2; the D gene is possibly TRBD1 (6 bases). The CDR3 totals 15 residues. Germline V gene data show CDR1 as SGDLS and CDR2 as YYNGEE. The V end was cut by 0 bases, the J end by 6 bases, with 15 bases between. DNA of the CDR3: TGTGCCAGCAGCGTAGCCGAAGGGGGACGCCATGGCTACACCTTC. This gives the protein CASSVAEGGRHGYTF.

The V gene is TRBV5-4, the J gene TRBJ1-2, with D unclear. Trimming left V 3 bases short and J 8 bases short, with 11 bases between. Germline V gene sequence: CDR1 SGHNT, CDR2 YYREEE (reference sequence). This CDR3 spans 12 amino acids. CDR3 residues: CASSYDPRGYTF. CDR3 DNA: TGTGCCAGCAGCTATGATCCGCGAGGCTACACCTTC.

The rearrangement joins TRBV14 to TRBJ2-7; 8 bases match TRBD1. This CDR3 is 17 amino acids long. Losses at the gene ends were 3 bases for V and 4 bases for J; bases not matched to a gene: 14. Germline V gives CDR1 SGHDN, CDR2 FVKESK. The CDR3 coding sequence is TGTGCCAGCAGCCAGGCAACTAACAGGGGGTATTTTTACGAGCAGTACTTC. The encoded protein is CASSQATNRGYFYEQYF.

J is TRBJ2-1 and V is TRBV29-1, with 8 bases identical to TRBD2. This CDR3 region has 14 residues. Germline V gives CDR1 SQVTM, CDR2 ANQGSEA. The V gene end was trimmed by 3 bases and the J gene end by 8 bases; junction bases not matched to a gene: 9. This CDR3 is CSVDEGLGGHEQFF. DNA for the CDR3: TGCAGCGTTGACGAGGGACTAGGAGGCCATGAGCAGTTCTTC.

V usage is TRBV7-2 and J usage is TRBJ2-7, with 9 bases identical to TRBD1. After removal of 5 bases from V and 4 bases from J, the junction contained 15 bases not matched to a gene. Per the germline V gene, CDR1 is SGHTA and CDR2 is FQGNSA. The CDR3 covers 17 residues. The CDR3 here is CASSIGTTGGLSYEQYF. The CDR3 DNA sequence: TGTGCCAGCAGCATTGGGACTACAGGGGGCTTATCGTACGAGCAGTACTTC.

The chain combines TRBV6-1 with TRBJ2-7; D is uncertain. The CDR3 is 12 residues long. V was cut by 7 bases and J by 1 base, with 8 bases left in between. CDR1 is MNHNS, CDR2 SASEGT, per germline. The CDR3 is CASIGPSYEQYF. For the CDR3, the DNA is TGTGCCAGCATTGGGCCTTCCTACGAGCAGTACTTC.

This chain joins TRBV5-4 and TRBJ2-5; 11 bases fit TRBD2. The trim removed 4 bases at V and 4 bases at J, leaving 6 bases unmatched. This CDR3 comprises 15 residues. CDR1 SGHNT and CDR2 YYREEE come from the germline V gene (reference sequence). In DNA form, the CDR3 reads TGTGCCAGCAGCGGGGGACTAGCGGTGGGAGAGACCCAGTACTTC. Protein: CASSGGLAVGETQYF.

V gene TRBV7-9 combines with J gene TRBJ2-1; TRBD2 agrees at 10 bases. Germline values: CDR1 SEHNR, CDR2 FQNEAQ (reference sequence). V dropped 2 bases and J dropped 8; count of bases not matched to a gene: 6. The CDR3 sequence is 15 residues long. Here the CDR3 DNA reads TGTGCCAGCAGCTTATCGGCTAGCGGGGGTCATGAGCAGTTCTTC. It codes for CASSLSASGGHEQFF.

This clone was counted between two and nine times. The gene calls are TRBV2 and TRBJ2-2, with 9 bases identical to TRBD2. The CDR3 totals 15 residues. After removal of 6 bases from V and 5 bases from J, the junction contained 7 bases not matched to a gene. CDR1 is SNHLY, CDR2 FYNNEI, per germline. The CDR3, as DNA: TGTGCCAGCAGGGGTGCGGGGGGGGGAACCGGGGAGCTGTTTTTT. Translating gives CASRGAGGGTGELFF.

This chain joins TRBV5-1 and TRBJ1-4; TRBD1 agrees at 8 bases. Germline CDR1 SGHRS, CDR2 YFSETQ. The CDR3 contains 13 residues. J lost 8 bases, V lost 2 bases, and 2 bases had no gene match. The CDR3 sequence: CASSFGTGEKLFF. CDR3 sequence (DNA): TGCGCCAGCAGCTTCGGGACAGGCGAAAAACTGTTTTTT.

This chain joins TRBV28 and TRBJ2-2; 7 nucleotides line up with TRBD1. The germline V gene encodes CDR1 MDHEN and CDR2 SYDVKM. The V segment lost 4 bases and the J segment 6 bases; nucleotides outside the gene matches: 8. The CDR3 totals 15 residues. CDR3 amino acids: CASSSTGERAGELFF. Written as DNA, the CDR3 is TGTGCCAGCAGTTCAACAGGGGAACGGGCCGGGGAGCTGTTTTTT.

This chain connects TRBV2 to TRBJ2-7; 10 nucleotides match TRBD1. Germline assignment: CDR1 SNHLY and CDR2 FYNNEI. The CDR3 is made up of 14 amino acids. V shed 6 bases and J 3 bases; nucleotides not matched to a gene: 5. The CDR3 sequence: CASRRDRGIYEQYF. The CDR3 DNA sequence: TGTGCCAGCAGGAGGGACAGGGGTATCTACGAGCAGTACTTC.

The chain joins TRBV29-1 to TRBJ2-1; 8 nucleotides agree with TRBD2. Germline trimming cut 7 bases from V and 4 bases from J; bases unmatched to any gene: 6. The CDR3 spans 13 residues. Germline CDR1 is SQVTM and CDR2 is ANQGSEA. CDR3 DNA sequence: TGCAGCGGGCGGGGGGACCGGTACAATGAGCAGTTCTTC. Translation: CSGRGDRYNEQFF.

The CDR3 DNA sequence: TGTGCCAGCAGCAAAACCCGGACAGGGGCACGGGAGCAGTACTTC. This encodes CASSKTRTGAREQYF. This chain links TRBV21-1 with TRBJ2-7; TRBD1, the table's D call, lacks a check against the DNA. TRBV21-1 is annotated as a pseudogene. The CDR3 covers 15 residues.